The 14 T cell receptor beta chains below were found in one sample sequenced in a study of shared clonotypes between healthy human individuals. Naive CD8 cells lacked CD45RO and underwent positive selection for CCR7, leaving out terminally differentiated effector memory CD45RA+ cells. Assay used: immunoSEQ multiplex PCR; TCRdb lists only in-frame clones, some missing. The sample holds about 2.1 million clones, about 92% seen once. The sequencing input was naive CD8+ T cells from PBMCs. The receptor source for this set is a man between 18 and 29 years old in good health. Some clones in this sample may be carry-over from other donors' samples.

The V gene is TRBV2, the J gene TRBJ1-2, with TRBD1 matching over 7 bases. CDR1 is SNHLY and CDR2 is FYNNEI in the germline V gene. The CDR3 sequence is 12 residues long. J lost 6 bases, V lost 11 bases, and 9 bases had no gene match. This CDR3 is CACPEGANGYTF. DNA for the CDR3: TGTGCCTGCCCGGAGGGGGCCAATGGCTACACCTTC.

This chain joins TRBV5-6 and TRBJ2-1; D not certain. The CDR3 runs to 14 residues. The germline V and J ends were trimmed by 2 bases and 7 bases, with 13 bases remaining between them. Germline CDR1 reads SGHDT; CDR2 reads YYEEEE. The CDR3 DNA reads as TGTGCCAGCAGCTTCGGCGGTCCTCGGAATGAGCAGTTCTTC. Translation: CASSFGGPRNEQFF.

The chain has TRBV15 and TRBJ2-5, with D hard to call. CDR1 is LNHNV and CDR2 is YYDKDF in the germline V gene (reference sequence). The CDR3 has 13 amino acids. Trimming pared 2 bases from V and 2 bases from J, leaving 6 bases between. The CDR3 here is CATSRRMQETQYF. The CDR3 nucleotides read TGTGCCACCAGCAGAAGGATGCAAGAGACCCAGTACTTC.

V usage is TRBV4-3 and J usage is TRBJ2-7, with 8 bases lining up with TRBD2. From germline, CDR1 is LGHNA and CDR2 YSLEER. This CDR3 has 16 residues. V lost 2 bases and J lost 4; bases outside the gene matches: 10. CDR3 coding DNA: TGCGCCAGCAGCCAATCTTTCGGGACTAGTAAATACGAGCAGTACTTC. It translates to CASSQSFGTSKYEQYF.

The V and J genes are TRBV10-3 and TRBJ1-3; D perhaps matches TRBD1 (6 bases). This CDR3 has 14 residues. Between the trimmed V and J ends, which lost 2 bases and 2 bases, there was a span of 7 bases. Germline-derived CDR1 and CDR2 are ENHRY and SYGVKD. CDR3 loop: CAISEDRTGNTIYF. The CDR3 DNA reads TGTGCCATCAGTGAGGACAGGACTGGAAACACCATATATTTT.

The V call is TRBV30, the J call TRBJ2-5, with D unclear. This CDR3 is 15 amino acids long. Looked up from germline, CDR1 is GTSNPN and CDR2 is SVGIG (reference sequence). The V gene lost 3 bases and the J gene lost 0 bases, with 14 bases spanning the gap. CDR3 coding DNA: TGTGCCTGGAGCATAACACACGGGTACCAAGAGACCCAGTACTTC. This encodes CAWSITHGYQETQYF.

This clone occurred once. The CDR3: CASSLGLAGASEQYF. The CDR3 DNA reads TGTGCCAGTAGTCTGGGACTAGCGGGAGCCAGCGAGCAGTACTTC. This chain connects TRBV19 to TRBJ2-7; 14 bases line up with TRBD2. Germline-derived CDR1 and CDR2 are LNHDA and SQIVND (reference sequence). V shed 5 bases and J 6 bases; nucleotides not matched to a gene: 6. CDR3 size: 15 residues.

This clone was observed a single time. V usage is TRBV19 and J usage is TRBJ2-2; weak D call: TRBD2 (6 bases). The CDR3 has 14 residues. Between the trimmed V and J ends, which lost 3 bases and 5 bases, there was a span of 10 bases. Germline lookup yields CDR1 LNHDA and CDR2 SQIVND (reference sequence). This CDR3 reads CASSMEGRTGELFF. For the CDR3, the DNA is TGTGCCAGTAGTATGGAGGGGCGGACCGGGGAGCTGTTTTTT.

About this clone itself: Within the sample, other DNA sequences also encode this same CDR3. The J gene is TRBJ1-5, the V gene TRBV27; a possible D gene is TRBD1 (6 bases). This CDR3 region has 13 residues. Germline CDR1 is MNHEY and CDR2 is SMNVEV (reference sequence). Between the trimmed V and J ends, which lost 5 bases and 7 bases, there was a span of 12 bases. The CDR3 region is CASSPRGGQPQHF. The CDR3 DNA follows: TGTGCCAGCAGTCCCCGTGGGGGCCAGCCCCAGCATTTT.

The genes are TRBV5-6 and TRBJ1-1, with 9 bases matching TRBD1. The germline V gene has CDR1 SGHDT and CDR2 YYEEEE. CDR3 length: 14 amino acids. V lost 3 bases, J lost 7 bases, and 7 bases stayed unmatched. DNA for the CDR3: TGTGCCAGCAGCTGGGTACAGGGGGCGGGTGAAGCTTTCTTT. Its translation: CASSWVQGAGEAFF.

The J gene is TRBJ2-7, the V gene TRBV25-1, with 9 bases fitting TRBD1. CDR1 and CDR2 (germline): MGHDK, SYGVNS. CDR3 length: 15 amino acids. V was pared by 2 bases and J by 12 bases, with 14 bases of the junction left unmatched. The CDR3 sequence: CASSEPGQGGQGRYF. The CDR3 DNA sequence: TGTGCCAGCAGTGAACCGGGACAGGGCGGCCAGGGTAGGTACTTC.

Here the CDR3 DNA reads TGTGCCAGAGTCACGTCCAACCCATGGGGCTCTGGGGCCAACGTCCTGACTTTC. Protein: CARVTSNPWGSGANVLTF. The V gene is TRBV25-1, the J gene TRBJ2-6; D unclear. The germline CDR1 and CDR2 sequences are MGHDK and SYGVNS. This CDR3 has 18 residues. V was pared by 9 bases and J by 0 bases, with 21 bases between.

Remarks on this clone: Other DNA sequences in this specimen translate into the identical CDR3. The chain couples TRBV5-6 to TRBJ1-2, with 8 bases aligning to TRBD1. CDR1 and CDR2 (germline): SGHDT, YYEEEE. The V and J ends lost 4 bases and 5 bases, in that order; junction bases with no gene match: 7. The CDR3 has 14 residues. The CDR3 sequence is CASSPRGLGYGYTF. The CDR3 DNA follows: TGTGCCAGCAGCCCCAGGGGGCTGGGGTATGGCTACACCTTC.

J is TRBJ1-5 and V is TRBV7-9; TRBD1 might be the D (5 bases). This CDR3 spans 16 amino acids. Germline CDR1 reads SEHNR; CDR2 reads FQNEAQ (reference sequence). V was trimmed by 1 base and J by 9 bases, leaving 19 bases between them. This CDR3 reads CASSLGEGPRIWPQHF. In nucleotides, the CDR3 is TGTGCCAGCAGCTTAGGTGAGGGGCCGCGTATCTGGCCCCAGCATTTT.